This TCR beta chain was captured by sequencing in a study of spatial heterogeneity in lung cancer. This clonotype was recorded many times. TCRdb re-called the 5' RACE reads through MiXCR, storing one row per CDR3 protein. Counted here are tens of thousands of distinct CDR3 sequences, around 9.3% occurring once; the ten biggest clones make up approximately 1.8%. Germline V CDR1 and CDR2: ENHRY, SYGVKD. Unmatched junction bases numbered 4, after V lost 4 bases and J lost 5 bases. The CDR3 loop spans 15 amino acids. Time point reported: blood at routine non-recurrence follow-up after resection. The starting material was PBMCs, obtained at follow-up. The chain couples TRBV10-3 to TRBJ2-7, with 14 bases identical to TRBD2. The TCR sequence derives from a female donor with early-stage non-small cell lung cancer. The CDR3 loop is CAISGGLAGVNEQYF. CDR3 DNA: TGTGCCATCAGTGGGGGACTAGCGGGAGTAAACGAGCAGTACTTC.